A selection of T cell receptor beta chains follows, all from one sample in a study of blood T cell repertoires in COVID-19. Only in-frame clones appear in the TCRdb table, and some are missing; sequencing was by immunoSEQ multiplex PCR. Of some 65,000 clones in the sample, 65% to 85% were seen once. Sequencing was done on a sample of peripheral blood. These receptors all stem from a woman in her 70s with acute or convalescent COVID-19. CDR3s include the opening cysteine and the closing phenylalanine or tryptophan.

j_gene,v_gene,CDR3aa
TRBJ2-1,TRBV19,CASRLAGGTYNEQFF
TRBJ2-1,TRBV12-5,CASGSPDSSSGEQFF
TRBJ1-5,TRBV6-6,CASSYQTGGGRPQHF
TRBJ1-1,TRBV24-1,CATSDLHRAYTEAFF
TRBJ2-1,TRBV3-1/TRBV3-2,CASSHSQGGLGPYEQFF
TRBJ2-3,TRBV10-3,CAIRSQGADTQYF
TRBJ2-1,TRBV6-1,CASSEISGGTYNEQFF
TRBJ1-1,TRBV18,CASSRQRDTEAFF
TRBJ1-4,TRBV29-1,CSVGELGLEKLFF
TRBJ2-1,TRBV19,CASKSITSSGGPLREQFF
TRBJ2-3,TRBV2,CASGIGGDTQYF
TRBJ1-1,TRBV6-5,CASSYSQGALAEAFF
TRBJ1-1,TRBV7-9,CASSLRTGDTEAFF
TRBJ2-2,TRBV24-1,CATSTTGGSSNTGELFF
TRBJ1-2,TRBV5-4,CASSLVRSGGGSGYTF
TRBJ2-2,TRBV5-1,CASSLRGKEYTGELFF
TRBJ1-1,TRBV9,CASSVGVSFTEAFF
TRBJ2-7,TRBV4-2,CASSHTQPTSGGPLEQYF
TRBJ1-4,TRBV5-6,CASSPVGVLEKLFF
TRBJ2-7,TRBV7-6,CASSFEGEQYF